Listed below are T cell receptor beta chains from one sample, sequenced in a study of CD8 T cells in Susac syndrome. TCRdb recomputed calls from the immunoSEQ multiplex PCR reads with MiXCR, one row per CDR3 protein. The table has about 71,000 distinct CDR3 sequences, nearly 96% seen once. Sequencing was done on a sample of CD4+ T cells from PBMCs. The receptors stem from a human donor with multiple sclerosis. CDR3s include the opening cysteine and the closing phenylalanine or tryptophan. The D gene is left open where the match is weak. Some rows have no size entry. The others give once, few or many, or a class for an expanded clone.

D gene	V gene	J gene	clone size	CDR3 DNA	CDR3 protein
NA	TRBV3-1	TRBJ1-2	once	TGTGCCAGCAGCCAAACTCGGCTGGGCTATGGCTACACCTTC	CASSQTRLGYGYTF
NA	TRBV2	TRBJ2-1	NA	TGTGCCAGCAGTGGCAGGGGATCCTACAATGAGCAGTTCTTC	CASSGRGSYNEQFF
NA	TRBV4-1	TRBJ1-5	once	TGCGCCAGCAGCCAGGGCCACGCTGGGGGTCAGCCCCAGCATTTT	CASSQGHAGGQPQHF
NA	TRBV3-1	TRBJ2-1	NA	TGTGCCAGCAGCTACGTGGGGGCAGAGGATGAGCAGTTCTTC	CASSYVGAEDEQFF
NA	TRBV3-1	TRBJ2-7	NA	TGTGCCAGCAGCCAATTTCACGAGCAGTACTTC	CASSQFHEQYF
TRBD2	TRBV5-4	TRBJ2-7	NA	TGTGCCAGCAGCCTAGCGGGGGAGACCTACGAGCAGTACTTC	CASSLAGETYEQYF
TRBD1	TRBV12-3/TRBV12-4	TRBJ2-5	NA	TGTGCCAGCAGTCATGGACAGGGGGCCGAGCAAGAGACCCAGTACTTC	CASSHGQGAEQETQYF
TRBD1	TRBV29-1	TRBJ2-5	NA	TGCAGCGCGAGGGACAGGGGAAACCAAGAGACCCAGTACTTC	CSARDRGNQETQYF
TRBD1	TRBV18	TRBJ2-7	NA	TGTGCCAGCTCACCACGGGACAGGGACCACGAGCAGTACTTC	CASSPRDRDHEQYF
NA	TRBV11-2	TRBJ2-7	once	TGTGCCAGCACCCTGGCTGGAACCTACGAGCAGTACTTC	CASTLAGTYEQYF
NA	TRBV15	TRBJ1-4	NA	TGTGCCACCAGCAGAGATGTGGTCGGCGGACGGAAACTGTTTTTT	CATSRDVVGGRKLFF
NA	TRBV6-2/TRBV6-3	TRBJ1-1	NA	TGTGCCAGCAGCACCGGGGGGGCAGGGTTGCCTGAAGCTTTCTTT	CASSTGGAGLPEAFF
NA	TRBV5-6	TRBJ1-2	NA	TGTGCCAGCAGCTTATTAGCTTGGGGCGAAAGTGGCTACACCTTC	CASSLLAWGESGYTF
NA	TRBV2	TRBJ1-2	once	TGTGCCAGCGATCCGGGAAGCGGCGGCTACACCTTC	CASDPGSGGYTF
NA	TRBV4-3	TRBJ2-7	NA	TGCGCCAGCAGCCAAGGAGGCGGGACCTACGAGCAGTACTTC	CASSQGGGTYEQYF
NA	TRBV15	TRBJ1-6	NA	TGTGCCACCAGCAGACCGACAGTGAAAGGATCACCCCTCCACTTT	CATSRPTVKGSPLHF
NA	TRBV19	TRBJ1-5	NA	TGTGCCAGTGAAGGGACTCCGAAAGAGCCCCAGCATTTT	CASEGTPKEPQHF
TRBD1	TRBV15	TRBJ2-5	NA	TGTGCCACCAGCCCGAGCGGACTGACAGGGGCCGGAGAGACCCAGTACTTC	CATSPSGLTGAGETQYF
NA	TRBV30	TRBJ1-2	NA	TGTGCCTGGAGATCGCCAAGACAGGCGTCTTATGGCTACACCTTC	CAWRSPRQASYGYTF
TRBD2	TRBV27	TRBJ2-1	once	TGTGCCAGCAGTCGCCGGACTAGCGGGGGGGCTAATGAGCAGTTCTTC	CASSRRTSGGANEQFF
NA	TRBV7-2	TRBJ2-7	few	TGTGCCAGCAGCTTAGTTCATAGCTCCTACGAGCAGTACTTC	CASSLVHSSYEQYF
NA	TRBV7-2	TRBJ1-1	NA	TGTGCCAGCAGCGCCCACGGGAACACTGAAGCTTTCTTT	CASSAHGNTEAFF
NA	TRBV6-6	TRBJ2-7	NA	TGTGCCAGCAGGACGACCTGGGACGGGAGCTACGAGCAGTACTTC	CASRTTWDGSYEQYF
TRBD2	TRBV18	TRBJ2-7	NA	TGTGCCAGCTCACCGGGGGAGGGTTCGAACGAGCAGTACTTC	CASSPGEGSNEQYF
NA	TRBV4-1	TRBJ1-2	NA	TGCGCCAGCAGCCAAGGGTCCCCTAACACCGGCTATGGCTACACCTTC	CASSQGSPNTGYGYTF
TRBD2	TRBV6-5	TRBJ2-5	NA	TGTGCCAGCAGTTACCCGAAGCGGGGGGGCGGAGAGACCCAGTACTTC	CASSYPKRGGGETQYF
TRBD1	TRBV4-1	TRBJ1-2	NA	TGCGCCAGCAGCCCTCGCAGGGGGCTCAAAGGCTACACCTTC	CASSPRRGLKGYTF
NA	TRBV3-1	TRBJ2-3	NA	TGTGCCAGTATAGGCAGGTCCGGCACAGATACGCAGTATTTT	CASIGRSGTDTQYF
NA	TRBV20-1	TRBJ2-2	NA	TGCAGTGCTCGGCCTACCGCGAACACCGGGGAGCTGTTTTTT	CSARPTANTGELFF
NA	TRBV7-9	TRBJ2-5	NA	TGTGCCAGCAGCTTCCCCCGGAGGGCCCAGTACTTC	CASSFPRRAQYF
NA	TRBV28	TRBJ2-2	NA	TGTGCCAGCCCTTGGACGCGGGACACCGGGGAGCTGTTTTTT	CASPWTRDTGELFF
TRBD2	TRBV11-2	TRBJ2-3	NA	TGTGCCAGCAGCGAGCCCCGGGGGGGTTTGAGCACAGATACGCAGTATTTT	CASSEPRGGLSTDTQYF
NA	TRBV7-2	TRBJ2-5	NA	TGTGCCAGCAGCACTCACCGCAGGCAAGAGACCCAGTACTTC	CASSTHRRQETQYF
NA	TRBV4-3	TRBJ2-7	NA	TGCGCCAGCAGCCAAGAAGCGGTTACCTACGAGCAGTACTTC	CASSQEAVTYEQYF
TRBD1	TRBV12-3/TRBV12-4	TRBJ1-5	NA	TGTGCCAGCAGTCCCAGAGGGACAGGGGGGAATCAGCCCCAGCATTTT	CASSPRGTGGNQPQHF
TRBD1	TRBV29-1	TRBJ2-3	NA	TGCAGCGTTGGCGAGACAGGGGGTTACACAGATACGCAGTATTTT	CSVGETGGYTDTQYF
NA	TRBV2	TRBJ1-1	NA	TGTGCCAGCAGGGAGAACACTGAAGCTTTCTTT	CASRENTEAFF
TRBD2	TRBV3-1	TRBJ2-5	NA	TGTGCCAGCAGCCTCCTTAGCGGGGGGGCTTCCCAAGAGACCCAGTACTTC	CASSLLSGGASQETQYF
NA	TRBV27	TRBJ1-5	NA	TGTGCCAGCAGAAAACTTGCGGGTGTCCGCAATCAGCCCCAGCATTTT	CASRKLAGVRNQPQHF
TRBD1	TRBV6-2/TRBV6-3	TRBJ2-7	once	TGTGCCAGCAGGACAGGGAGGGACAGGGGGTCCGAGCAGTACTTC	CASRTGRDRGSEQYF
TRBD2	TRBV30	TRBJ2-7	few	TGTGCCTGGGGGACTAGCTGGGGCTACGAGCAGTACTTC	CAWGTSWGYEQYF
NA	TRBV20-1	TRBJ2-7	NA	TGCAGTGCTAGTCTCGCCTCCTACGAGCAGTACTTC	CSASLASYEQYF
TRBD2	TRBV5-1	TRBJ2-1	NA	TGCGCCAGCAGCGACGGGGGGAGGAATGAGCAGTTCTTC	CASSDGGRNEQFF
TRBD1	TRBV9	TRBJ1-1	NA	TGTGCCAGCAGCGTAGCCCCGACAGGGGTCGACACTGAAGCTTTCTTT	CASSVAPTGVDTEAFF
NA	TRBV3-1	TRBJ2-3	NA	TGTGCCAGCAGCCAAAGGGGGATGGGCACAGATACGCAGTATTTT	CASSQRGMGTDTQYF
NA	TRBV29-1	TRBJ1-5	NA	TGCAGCGTTGGGACGGGGAGCAATCAGCCCCAGCATTTT	CSVGTGSNQPQHF
NA	TRBV11-2	TRBJ1-4	NA	TGTGCCAGCAGCACGAGGGGAGTGCCGAGCGAGTATGAAAAACTGTTTTTT	CASSTRGVPSEYEKLFF
TRBD2	TRBV2	TRBJ2-3	NA	TGTGCCAGCATATCACTAGCGGGGACAGATACGCAGTATTTT	CASISLAGTDTQYF
NA	TRBV3-1	TRBJ1-1	NA	TGTGCCAGCAGCCAAGGGCACGGACAGAACACTGAAGCTTTCTTT	CASSQGHGQNTEAFF
TRBD1	TRBV6-6	TRBJ1-1	NA	TGTGCCAGCAGTCTTACGGACAGGGAGGCTTTCTTT	CASSLTDREAFF
TRBD2	TRBV4-2	TRBJ2-3	NA	TGTGCCAGCAGCCACACCCAGCGGGGGGAGCCAGATACGCAGTATTTT	CASSHTQRGEPDTQYF
TRBD1	TRBV25-1	TRBJ2-5	NA	TGTGCCAGCAGTGATCGACAGGGGGGGACCCAGTACTTC	CASSDRQGGTQYF
TRBD1	TRBV7-9	TRBJ2-1	NA	TGTGCCAGCAGCACGGACAGGGCCTTCCACAATGAGCAGTTCTTC	CASSTDRAFHNEQFF
TRBD2	TRBV11-2	TRBJ2-1	NA	TGTGCCAGCAGCTTCGCTAGCGGTTCCTACAATGAGCAGTTCTTC	CASSFASGSYNEQFF
NA	TRBV13	TRBJ1-2	once	TGTGCCAGCAGCGCGACGACAGCGGGGTATGGCTACACCTTC	CASSATTAGYGYTF
NA	TRBV28	TRBJ1-5	NA	TGTGCCAGCAGTTTAGAAGTTTCGACCCAGCATTTT	CASSLEVSTQHF
TRBD2	TRBV5-1	TRBJ2-3	NA	TGCGCCAGCAGCTTAGGACTAGCGGGAGGAGGCACAGATACGCAGTATTTT	CASSLGLAGGGTDTQYF
NA	TRBV20-1	TRBJ2-7	NA	TGCAGTGCCAGCCGGCGGAACTCCTACGAGCAGTACTTC	CSASRRNSYEQYF
NA	TRBV20-1	TRBJ2-5	NA	TGCAGTGCTAGAGCCCTCACAGGGCGAGAGACCCAGTACTTC	CSARALTGRETQYF
NA	TRBV3-1	TRBJ2-7	NA	TGTGCCAGCAGCCAAGGACAAACGCAGCAGTACTTC	CASSQGQTQQYF